Presented here are 29 T cell receptor beta chains from one specimen sequenced in a study of T cells after yellow fever vaccination. TCRdb redid the calling of the 5' RACE reads with MiXCR, one entry per CDR3 protein. Of 140,000 to 150,000 distinct CDR3 sequences listed, less than 8.5% were seen once; the top ten hold under 0.7%. Sequencing used CD4+ T cells sorted from PBMCs, obtained 10 days after the yellow fever booster vaccination. These receptors were taken from a man aged 30 to 45 who received the YFV17D yellow fever vaccine.

This clonotype was observed a few times. In nucleotides, the CDR3 is TGTGCCAGCAGCTTAGTGGCAGGGAATCAGCCCCAGCATTTT. Amino acid sequence: CASSLVAGNQPQHF. J is TRBJ1-5 and V is TRBV11-2; perhaps TRBD1 as D (5 bases). The length of the CDR3 is 14 residues. CDR1 is SGHAT and CDR2 is FQNNGV in the germline V gene. Trimming shortened V by 1 base and J by 4 bases, and 8 bases separated the two germline ends.

This clonotype was recorded at least ten times. The rearrangement uses TRBV4-3 and TRBJ2-1; 8 nucleotides agree with TRBD2. The V gene's germline CDR1 is LGHNA and CDR2 YSLEER. V lost 0 bases to trimming and J lost 4 bases; unmatched junction nucleotides: 2. The CDR3 consists of 15 residues. The CDR3 DNA sequence: TGCGCCAGCAGCCAAGAGGGCGGGAGGTACAATGAGCAGTTCTTC. Protein: CASSQEGGRYNEQFF.

This clonotype was recorded at least ten times. This chain connects TRBV11-2 to TRBJ2-2; the match to TRBD2 covers 12 bases. The junction had 8 bases not matched to a gene; V was cut back by 0 bases and J by 3 bases. Germline loops: CDR1 SGHAT, CDR2 FQNNGV. CDR3 length: 19 residues. CDR3 region: CASSLDSLAGGPYTGELFF. The CDR3 DNA sequence: TGTGCCAGCAGCTTAGATTCCCTAGCGGGAGGGCCGTACACCGGGGAGCTGTTTTTT.

This clonotype was seen ten or more times. The chain combines TRBV12-3 or TRBV12-4 with TRBJ2-7, with D perhaps TRBD2 (6 bases). The CDR3 consists of 15 residues. Trimming took 5 bases from V and 4 from J, leaving 18 bases between them. CDR3 residues: CASSPLQGLAYEQYF. DNA of the CDR3: TGTGCCAGCAGTCCACTTCAGGGACTTGCGTACGAGCAGTACTTC.

The sample holds many counts of this clonotype. J is TRBJ1-1 and V is TRBV3-1, with D possibly TRBD1 on 6 matching bases. Trimming pared 4 bases from V and 2 bases from J, leaving 14 bases between. CDR3 length equals 15 residues. Germline V lookup: CDR1 LGHDT, CDR2 YNNKEL (reference sequence). CDR3 DNA sequence: TGTGCCAGCAGCCCCCAGGGGACCGTAAACACTGAAGCTTTCTTT. Translating gives CASSPQGTVNTEAFF.

The chain joins TRBV19 to TRBJ2-6; TRBD1 agrees at 8 bases. The V segment lost 9 bases and the J segment 3 bases; nucleotides outside the gene matches: 7. This CDR3 is built from 15 residues. Germline V lookup: CDR1 LNHDA, CDR2 SQIVND (reference sequence). The CDR3 loop reads CASSSTGVGANVLTF. The CDR3 DNA is TGTGCCAGCTCCTCGACAGGGGTTGGGGCCAACGTCCTGACTTTC.

This clonotype was seen many times. The CDR3 loop is CASRLARQGLRNEQFF. The DNA for the CDR3 is TGTGCCAGCAGATTGGCCCGACAGGGCCTACGCAATGAGCAGTTCTTC. This chain uses TRBV7-2 with TRBJ2-1, with TRBD1 matching over 7 bases. The CDR3 sequence is 16 residues long. The ends lost 6 bases at V and 6 bases at J; junction bases unmatched: 14. Germline lookup yields CDR1 SGHTA and CDR2 FQGNSA.

This clonotype showed up many times. The chain recombines TRBV7-2 with TRBJ1-6; no clear D. This CDR3 is 12 amino acids long. The V gene lost 11 bases and the J gene lost 0 bases, with 5 bases spanning the gap. CDR1 is SGHTA and CDR2 is FQGNSA in the germline V gene. The CDR3 nucleotides are TGTGCCGCGGGCTCCTATAATTCACCCCTCCACTTT. Translation: CAAGSYNSPLHF.

This clonotype was detected many times. The rearrangement joins TRBV12-3 or TRBV12-4 to TRBJ1-4; D might be TRBD1 (6 bases). V lost 2 bases and J 8 bases, leaving 21 bases between the germline ends. This CDR3 comprises 17 residues. The CDR3 here is CASSLYRWDILEEKLFF. In DNA, the CDR3 is TGTGCCAGCAGTTTATATCGGTGGGACATCCTTGAAGAAAAACTGTTTTTT.

This clonotype was counted at least ten times. V is TRBV7-9 and J is TRBJ2-5, with a tentative D call TRBD1 (5 bases). Trimming took 5 bases from V and 3 from J, leaving 7 bases between them. The V gene's germline CDR1 is SEHNR and CDR2 FQNEAQ (reference sequence). The CDR3 length is 12 residues. The CDR3 spells CASSEDKETQYF. CDR3 in DNA: TGTGCCAGCAGCGAGGACAAAGAGACCCAGTACTTC.

The chain uses TRBV10-2 and TRBJ2-4; 10 bases fit TRBD1. The CDR3 runs 19 residues. The germline gives CDR1 WSHSY, CDR2 SAAADI. Unmatched junction bases numbered 16, after V lost 8 bases and J lost 0 bases. CDR3 protein: CASRGNGQGVTLAKNIQYF. The CDR3 DNA reads TGCGCCAGCCGGGGAAACGGACAGGGGGTCACATTAGCCAAAAACATTCAGTACTTC.

This clonotype was counted many times. The rearrangement joins TRBV4-3 to TRBJ2-5; D is ambiguous. CDR3 length: 15 residues. Trimming took 0 bases from V and 5 from J, leaving 13 bases between them. Germline assignment: CDR1 LGHNA and CDR2 YSLEER. The chain's CDR3 is CASSQEYTGKETQYF. In DNA, the CDR3 is TGCGCCAGCAGCCAAGAATATACGGGCAAGGAGACCCAGTACTTC.

This clonotype was recorded many times. This rearrangement joins TRBV5-1 to TRBJ2-1, with D unclear. V was shortened by 2 bases and J by 5 bases, with 8 bases between the two germline ends. The germline V gene encodes CDR1 SGHRS and CDR2 YFSETQ. This CDR3 spans 13 amino acids. The CDR3 region is CASSFSSNNEQFF. The CDR3 DNA reads as TGCGCCAGCAGCTTTAGTTCTAACAATGAGCAGTTCTTC.

This clonotype came up many times. The rearrangement joins TRBV5-4 to TRBJ2-6, with a weak D call TRBD1 (6 bases). CDR3 size: 16 residues. V was trimmed by 4 bases and J by 2 bases, leaving 13 bases between them. Germline V gene data show CDR1 as SGHNT and CDR2 as YYREEE (reference sequence). CDR3 amino acids: CASSLIRGAGANVLTF. The DNA of the CDR3 is TGTGCCAGCAGCCTAATCAGGGGCGCTGGGGCCAACGTCCTGACTTTC.

This clonotype was observed many times. The CDR3 sequence is CASRQYAQPQHF. The DNA for the CDR3 is TGTGCCAGCAGGCAATATGCACAGCCCCAGCATTTT. The gene calls are TRBV12-3 or TRBV12-4 and TRBJ1-5; D ambiguous. CDR3 length equals 12 residues. Trimming removed 6 bases from V and 7 bases from J, with 10 bases in between.

In its sample, this clonotype was seen many times. The V and J genes are TRBV7-8 and TRBJ2-3; 9 bases are a match to TRBD2. Germline lookup yields CDR1 SGHVS and CDR2 FQNEAQ. After removal of 3 bases from V and 4 bases from J, the junction contained 11 bases not matched to a gene. CDR3 size: 17 residues. The DNA for the CDR3 is TGTGCCAGCAGCTTTCAAGGACTAGCGATACCCCCAGATACGCAGTATTTT. Translating gives CASSFQGLAIPPDTQYF.

This clonotype was seen at least ten times. The rearrangement links TRBV28 to TRBJ2-7; 7 bases map to TRBD1. This CDR3 spans 13 amino acids. Trimming cost V 10 bases and J 0 bases; bases outside gene matches: 6. Germline CDR1 MDHEN, CDR2 SYDVKM. The CDR3 here is CATRQGNSYEQYF. The DNA for the CDR3 is TGTGCCACCAGACAGGGAAACTCCTACGAGCAGTACTTC. The variable domain in full, completed from reference TRBV28 and TRBJ2-7, reads DVKVTQSSRYLVKRTGEKVFLECVQDMDHENMFWYRQDPGLGLRLIYFSYDVKMKEKGDIPEGYSVSREKKERFSLILESASTNQTSMYLCATRQGNSYEQYFGPGTRLTVT.

This clonotype was observed many times. The chain is built from TRBV7-7 and TRBJ2-5; 9 bases map to TRBD2. The CDR3 loop spans 15 amino acids. V trimming: 3 bases; J trimming: 5 bases; junction bases outside the gene matches: 7. Germline V gene sequence: CDR1 SSHAT, CDR2 FNYEAQ (reference sequence). In DNA form, the CDR3 reads TGTGCCAGCAGCTTTCGCGGGACTAGCTGGGAGACCCAGTACTTC. This translates into CASSFRGTSWETQYF.

This clonotype was seen repeatedly, ten times or more. The V and J genes are TRBV6-5 and TRBJ1-2; possible D gene TRBD1, 6 bases. V was trimmed by 0 bases and J by 4 bases, leaving 12 bases between them. The CDR3 loop spans 15 amino acids. Germline V gene data show CDR1 as MNHEY and CDR2 as SVGAGI. This CDR3 is CASSYSTGHFYGYTF. The DNA of the CDR3 is TGTGCCAGCAGTTACTCGACAGGTCACTTCTATGGCTACACCTTC.

This clonotype was observed many times. The V gene is TRBV10-3, the J gene TRBJ2-1; 11 bases fit TRBD1. The germline gives CDR1 ENHRY, CDR2 SYGVKD. The CDR3 spans 15 residues. V was clipped by 6 bases and J by 7 bases; unmatched bases: 8. The DNA for the CDR3 is TGTGCCATCAGGCCCGGGACAGGGGGAGTAAATGAGCAGTTCTTC. Amino acid sequence: CAIRPGTGGVNEQFF.

A word on this clonotype: The junction shows a germline mismatch at one end, possibly a read error. The chain recombines TRBV7-2 with TRBJ2-5; TRBD2 agrees at 8 bases. The CDR3 sequence is 12 residues long. CDR1 is SGHTA and CDR2 is FQGNSA in the germline V gene. In DNA, the CDR3 is TGTGCCACCAGCGGGAGAGGCGAGACCCAGTACTTC. This sequence encodes CATSGRGETQYF.

This clonotype has a count of ten or more. The V and J genes are TRBV4-3 and TRBJ2-5; 10 bases are shared with TRBD1. The CDR3 runs 16 residues. The J segment lost 12 bases and the V segment lost 0 bases, leaving 13 bases of the junction unmatched. Germline V gives CDR1 LGHNA, CDR2 YSLEER. CDR3: CASSQDRGQGWGRKYF. The CDR3 bases are TGCGCCAGCAGCCAAGACAGGGGACAGGGGTGGGGTAGAAAGTACTTC.

This clonotype has at least ten counts. V is TRBV5-4 and J is TRBJ2-2, with 7 bases matching TRBD2. This CDR3 has 15 amino acids. J gave up 4 bases and V 4 bases, and 7 bases lay outside the gene matches. Germline V gene data show CDR1 as SGHNT and CDR2 as YYREEE (reference sequence). The CDR3 DNA is TGTGCCAGCAGCCGGGACTACTCCTCCACCGGGGAGCTGTTTTTT. Its protein product is CASSRDYSSTGELFF. Variable domain in full (rest from reference TRBV5-4 and TRBJ2-2): ETGVTQSPTHLIKTRGQQVTLRCSSQSGHNTVSWYQQALGQGPQFIFQYYREEENGRGNFPPRFSGLQFPNYSSELNVNALELDDSALYLCASSRDYSSTGELFFGEGSRLTVL.

This clonotype occurred many times. The J gene is TRBJ2-7, the V gene TRBV19; 9 nucleotides match TRBD1. Germline V gives CDR1 LNHDA, CDR2 SQIVND (reference sequence). After removal of 7 bases from V and 2 bases from J, the junction contained 6 bases not matched to a gene. CDR3 length equals 14 residues. The CDR3 nucleotides are TGTGCCAGTACGGAGGGACAGGGACCCTACGAGCAGTACTTC. It translates to CASTEGQGPYEQYF. Combining the CDR3 with reference TRBV19 and TRBJ2-7 gives the whole variable domain DGGITQSPKYLFRKEGQNVTLSCEQNLNHDAMYWYRQDPGQGLRLIYYSQIVNDFQKGDIAEGYSVSREKKESFPLTVTSAQKNPTAFYLCASTEGQGPYEQYFGPGTRLTVT.

The chain couples TRBV7-2 to TRBJ2-3; a possible D gene is TRBD2 (5 bases). The CDR3 totals 14 residues. Per the germline V gene, CDR1 is SGHTA and CDR2 is FQGNSA. Trimming left V 2 bases short and J 4 bases short, with 10 bases between. Written as DNA, the CDR3 is TGTGCCAGCAGCTTAACTAGATCGGCAGATACGCAGTATTTT. Translation gives CASSLTRSADTQYF. The full variable domain, in which reference TRBV7-2 and TRBJ2-3 provide the parts outside the CDR3, is GAGVSQSPSNKVTEKGKDVELRCDPISGHTALYWYRQSLGQGLEFLIYFQGNSAPDKSGLPSDRFSAERTGGSVSTLTIQRTQQEDSAVYLCASSLTRSADTQYFGPGTRLTVL.

This clonotype was seen ten or more times. The chain joins TRBV18 to TRBJ2-5, with D unresolved. Germline lookup yields CDR1 KGHSH and CDR2 LQKENI. V gave up 0 bases and J gave up 5 bases, with 4 bases separating them. The CDR3 runs to 12 residues. The CDR3 is CASSPPTETQYF. The CDR3 DNA is TGTGCCAGCTCACCACCGACGGAGACCCAGTACTTC. The entire variable domain, with the rest obtained from reference TRBV18 and TRBJ2-5, is as follows: NAGVMQNPRHLVRRRGQEARLRCSPMKGHSHVYWYRQLPEEGLKFMVYLQKENIIDESGMPKERFSAEFPKEGPSILRIQQVVRGDSAAYFCASSPPTETQYFGPGTRLLVL.

This clonotype was counted a few times. The CDR3 spells CASSRGQVAYEQYF. CDR3 DNA sequence: TGTGCCAGCAGTAGGGGACAGGTCGCCTACGAGCAGTACTTC. This chain links TRBV13 with TRBJ2-7; TRBD1 aligns across 8 bases. The CDR3 loop spans 14 amino acids. Germline V CDR1 and CDR2: PRHDT, FYEKMQ (reference sequence). Unmatched junction bases numbered 6, after V lost 6 bases and J lost 2 bases.

This clonotype was counted at least ten times. V gene TRBV11-2 combines with J gene TRBJ2-3; 12 nucleotides agree with TRBD1. This CDR3 has 15 residues. Germline-derived CDR1 and CDR2 are SGHAT and FQNNGV. The V gene end was trimmed by 3 bases and the J gene end by 5 bases; junction bases not matched to a gene: 3. The CDR3 nucleotides read TGTGCCAGCAGCTTCGGGGACAGGGGGCAAGATACGCAGTATTTT. This sequence encodes CASSFGDRGQDTQYF.

This clonotype has ten or more counts. The V and J genes are TRBV24-1 and TRBJ2-1; 7 nucleotides align to TRBD1. Trimming took 3 bases from V and 3 from J; bases not matched to a gene: 10. The CDR3 is 17 amino acids. CDR1 is KGHDR and CDR2 is SFDVKD in the germline V gene. This CDR3 is CATSDRRTGTDYNEQFF. CDR3 nucleotides: TGTGCCACCAGTGATAGACGAACCGGGACAGACTACAATGAGCAGTTCTTC.